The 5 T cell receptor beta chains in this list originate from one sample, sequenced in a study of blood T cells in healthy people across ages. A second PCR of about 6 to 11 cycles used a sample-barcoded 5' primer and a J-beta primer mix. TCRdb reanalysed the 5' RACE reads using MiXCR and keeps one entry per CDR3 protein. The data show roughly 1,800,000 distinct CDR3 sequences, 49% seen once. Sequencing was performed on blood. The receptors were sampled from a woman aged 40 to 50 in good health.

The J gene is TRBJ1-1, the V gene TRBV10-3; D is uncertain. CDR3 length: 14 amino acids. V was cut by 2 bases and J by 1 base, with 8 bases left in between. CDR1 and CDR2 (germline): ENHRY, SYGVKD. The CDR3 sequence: CAISEAAANTEAFF. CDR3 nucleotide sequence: TGTGCCATCAGTGAGGCAGCGGCGAACACTGAAGCTTTCTTT.

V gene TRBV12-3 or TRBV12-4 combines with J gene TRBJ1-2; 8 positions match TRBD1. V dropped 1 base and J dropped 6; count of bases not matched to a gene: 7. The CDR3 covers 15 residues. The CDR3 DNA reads TGTGCCAGCAGTTTAGGCGACAGGGGATACCATGGCTACACCTTC. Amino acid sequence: CASSLGDRGYHGYTF.

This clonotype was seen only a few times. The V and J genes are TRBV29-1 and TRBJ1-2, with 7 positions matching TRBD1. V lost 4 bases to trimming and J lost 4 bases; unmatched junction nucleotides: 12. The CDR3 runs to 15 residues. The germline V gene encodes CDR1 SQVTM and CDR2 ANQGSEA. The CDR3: CSVATGQGVFYGYTF. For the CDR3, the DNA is TGCAGCGTTGCAACCGGTCAGGGGGTATTCTATGGCTACACCTTC.

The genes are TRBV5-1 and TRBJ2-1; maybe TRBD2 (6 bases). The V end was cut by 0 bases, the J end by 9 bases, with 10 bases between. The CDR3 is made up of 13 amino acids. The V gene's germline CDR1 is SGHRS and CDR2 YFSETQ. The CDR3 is CASSLVQEGEQFF. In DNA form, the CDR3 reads TGCGCCAGCAGCTTGGTACAGGAGGGTGAGCAGTTCTTC.

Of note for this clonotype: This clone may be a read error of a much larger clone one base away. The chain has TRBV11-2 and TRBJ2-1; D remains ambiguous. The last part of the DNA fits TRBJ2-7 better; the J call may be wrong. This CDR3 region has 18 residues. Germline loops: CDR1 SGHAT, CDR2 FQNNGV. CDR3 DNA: TGTGCCAGCAGTTTAATGGCTCTCCGCGGTGGCTCCTACAATGAGCAGTACTTC. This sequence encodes CASSLMALRGGSYNEQYF.